The present T cell receptor (beta chain) was sequenced within a study of early T cells in non-severe SARS-CoV-2 infection. Overall study results and limits: The VDJdb matching leaned toward anti-spike CD8 responses and overlooked private and CD4 specificities.

This clonotype was counted only a few times. Its antigen is undetermined. CDR1 is DFQATT, CDR2 SNEGSKA, per germline (reference sequence). V trimming: 6 bases; J trimming: 2 bases; junction bases outside the gene matches: 4. The CDR3 is 15 amino acids. TCRdb re-derived calls from the 5' RACE reads in MiXCR, one entry per CDR3 protein. The sample carries roughly 28,000 distinct CDR3 sequences, about 5% recorded once. The chain uses TRBV20-1 and TRBJ2-3; the match to TRBD2 covers 14 bases. Sample: whole blood. This clonotype originated in an adult who was a healthcare worker with PCR-confirmed SARS-CoV-2 infection or an uninfected control (not recorded which). The CDR3 here is CSAGLAGGNTDTQYF. CDR3 DNA: TGCAGTGCAGGACTAGCGGGAGGAAACACAGATACGCAGTATTTT.